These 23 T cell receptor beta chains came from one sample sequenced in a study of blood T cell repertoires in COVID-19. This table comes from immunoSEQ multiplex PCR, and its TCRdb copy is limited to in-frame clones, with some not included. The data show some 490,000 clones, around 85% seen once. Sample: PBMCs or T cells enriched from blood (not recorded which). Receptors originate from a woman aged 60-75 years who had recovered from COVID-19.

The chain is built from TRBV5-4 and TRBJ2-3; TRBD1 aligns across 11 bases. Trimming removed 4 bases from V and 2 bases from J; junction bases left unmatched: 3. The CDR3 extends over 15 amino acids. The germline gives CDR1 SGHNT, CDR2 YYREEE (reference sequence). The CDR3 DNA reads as TGTGCCAGCAGCCGGGACAGGGGGGTCACAGATACGCAGTATTTT. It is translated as CASSRDRGVTDTQYF.

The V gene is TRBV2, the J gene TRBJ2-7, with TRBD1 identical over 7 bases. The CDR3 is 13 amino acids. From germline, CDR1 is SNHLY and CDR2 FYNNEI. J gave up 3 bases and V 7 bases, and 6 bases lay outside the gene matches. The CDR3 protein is CASNPDRNYEQYF. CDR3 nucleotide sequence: TGTGCCAGCAACCCGGACAGGAACTACGAGCAGTACTTC. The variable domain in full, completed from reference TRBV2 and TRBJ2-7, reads EPEVTQTPSHQVTQMGQEVILRCVPISNHLYFYWYRQILGQKVEFLVSFYNNEISEKSEIFDDQFSVERPDGSNFTLKIRSTKLEDSAMYFCASNPDRNYEQYFGPGTRLTVT.

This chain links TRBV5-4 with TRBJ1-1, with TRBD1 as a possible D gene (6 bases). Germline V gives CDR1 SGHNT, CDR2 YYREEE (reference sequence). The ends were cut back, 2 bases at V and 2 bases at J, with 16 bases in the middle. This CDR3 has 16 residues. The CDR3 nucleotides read TGTGCCAGCAGCTTTCGCGGGGGCGGGGGAAACACTGAAGCTTTCTTT. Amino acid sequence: CASSFRGGGGNTEAFF.

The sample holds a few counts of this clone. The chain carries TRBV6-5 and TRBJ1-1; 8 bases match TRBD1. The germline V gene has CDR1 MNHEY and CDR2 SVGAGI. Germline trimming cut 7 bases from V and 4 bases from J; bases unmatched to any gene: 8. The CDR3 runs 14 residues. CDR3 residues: CASNRGQGGTEAFF. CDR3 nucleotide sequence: TGTGCCAGCAATCGTGGACAGGGCGGCACTGAAGCTTTCTTT.

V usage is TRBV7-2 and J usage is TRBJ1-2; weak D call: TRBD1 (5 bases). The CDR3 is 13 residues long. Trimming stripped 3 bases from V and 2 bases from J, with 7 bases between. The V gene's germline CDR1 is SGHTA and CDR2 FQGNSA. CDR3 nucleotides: TGTGCCAGCAGCTTTAAGGGGAACTATGGCTACACCTTC. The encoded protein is CASSFKGNYGYTF.

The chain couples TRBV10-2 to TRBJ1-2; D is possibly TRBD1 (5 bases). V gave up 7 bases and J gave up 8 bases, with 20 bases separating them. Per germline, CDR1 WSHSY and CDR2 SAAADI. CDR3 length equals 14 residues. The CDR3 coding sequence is TGCGCCAGCACCCCCACGGAGGGGATTTCCGGCTACACCTTC. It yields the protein CASTPTEGISGYTF.

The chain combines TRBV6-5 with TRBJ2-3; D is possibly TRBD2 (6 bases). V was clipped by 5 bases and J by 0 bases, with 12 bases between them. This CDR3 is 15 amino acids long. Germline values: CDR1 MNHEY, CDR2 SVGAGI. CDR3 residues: CASSLDYTSTDTQYF. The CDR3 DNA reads TGTGCCAGCAGTCTGGACTACACTAGCACAGATACGCAGTATTTT.

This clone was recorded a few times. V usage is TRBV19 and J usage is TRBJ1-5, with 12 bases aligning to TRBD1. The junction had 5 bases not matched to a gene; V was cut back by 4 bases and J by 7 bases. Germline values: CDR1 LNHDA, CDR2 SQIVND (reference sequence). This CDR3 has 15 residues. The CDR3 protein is CASSTRDRGRQPQHF. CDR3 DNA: TGTGCCAGTAGTACCCGGGACAGGGGGCGGCAGCCCCAGCATTTT. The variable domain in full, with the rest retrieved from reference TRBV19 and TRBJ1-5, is DGGITQSPKYLFRKEGQNVTLSCEQNLNHDAMYWYRQDPGQGLRLIYYSQIVNDFQKGDIAEGYSVSREKKESFPLTVTSAQKNPTAFYLCASSTRDRGRQPQHFGDGTRLSIL.

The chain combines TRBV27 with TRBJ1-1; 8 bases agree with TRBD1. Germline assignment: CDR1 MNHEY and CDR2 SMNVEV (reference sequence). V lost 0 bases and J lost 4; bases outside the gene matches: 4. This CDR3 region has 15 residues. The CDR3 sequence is CASSLSTGAGTEAFF. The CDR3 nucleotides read TGTGCCAGCAGTTTATCGACAGGGGCTGGCACTGAAGCTTTCTTT.

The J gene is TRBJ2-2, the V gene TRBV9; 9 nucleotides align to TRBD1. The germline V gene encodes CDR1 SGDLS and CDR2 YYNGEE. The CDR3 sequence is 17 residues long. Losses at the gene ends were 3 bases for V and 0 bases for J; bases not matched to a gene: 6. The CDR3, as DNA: TGTGCCAGCAGCGCCCCAGGGACAGGGCCGAACACCGGGGAGCTGTTTTTT. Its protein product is CASSAPGTGPNTGELFF.

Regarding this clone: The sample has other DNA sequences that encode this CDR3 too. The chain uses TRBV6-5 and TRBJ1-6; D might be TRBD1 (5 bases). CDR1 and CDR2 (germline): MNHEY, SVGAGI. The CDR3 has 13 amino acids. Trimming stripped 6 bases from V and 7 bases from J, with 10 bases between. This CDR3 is CASRTGDNSPLHF. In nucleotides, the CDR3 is TGTGCCAGCAGAACAGGAGACAATTCACCCCTCCACTTT.

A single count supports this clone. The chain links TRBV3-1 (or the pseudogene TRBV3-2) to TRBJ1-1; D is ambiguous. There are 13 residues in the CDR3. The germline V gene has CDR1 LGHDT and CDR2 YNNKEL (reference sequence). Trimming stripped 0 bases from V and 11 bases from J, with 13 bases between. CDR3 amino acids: CASSQDRLDGAFF. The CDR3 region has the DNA TGTGCCAGCAGCCAAGACAGACTTGACGGGGCTTTCTTT.

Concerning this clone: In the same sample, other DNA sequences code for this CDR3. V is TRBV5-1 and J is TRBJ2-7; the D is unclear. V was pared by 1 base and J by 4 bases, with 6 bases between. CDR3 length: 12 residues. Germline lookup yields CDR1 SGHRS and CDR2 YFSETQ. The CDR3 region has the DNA TGCGCCAGCAGCTTGCCGGGTTACGAGCAGTACTTC. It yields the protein CASSLPGYEQYF.

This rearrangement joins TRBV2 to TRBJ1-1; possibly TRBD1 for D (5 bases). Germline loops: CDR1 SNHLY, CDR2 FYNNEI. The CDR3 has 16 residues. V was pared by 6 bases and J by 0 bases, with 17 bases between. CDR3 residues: CASSDHTGTMNTEAFF. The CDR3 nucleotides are TGTGCCAGCAGCGACCATACAGGTACCATGAACACTGAAGCTTTCTTT.

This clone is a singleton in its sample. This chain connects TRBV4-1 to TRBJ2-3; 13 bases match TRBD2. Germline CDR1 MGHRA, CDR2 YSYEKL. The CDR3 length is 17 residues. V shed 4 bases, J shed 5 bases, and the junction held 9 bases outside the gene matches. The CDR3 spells CASSLRLAGGRGDTQYF. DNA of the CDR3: TGCGCCAGCAGCCTCCGACTAGCGGGGGGCCGGGGAGATACGCAGTATTTT.

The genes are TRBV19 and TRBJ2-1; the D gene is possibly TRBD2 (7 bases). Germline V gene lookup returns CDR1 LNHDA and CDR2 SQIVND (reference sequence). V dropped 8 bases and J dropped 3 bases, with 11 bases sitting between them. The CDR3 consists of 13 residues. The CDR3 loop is CASGGADYNEQFF. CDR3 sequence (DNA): TGTGCCAGTGGGGGGGCCGACTACAATGAGCAGTTCTTC.

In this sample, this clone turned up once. The CDR3 bases are TGTGCCAGCAGCTCTAGCGGGGTGGAGACCCAGTACTTC. Translated, it gives CASSSSGVETQYF. The chain joins TRBV6-5 to TRBJ2-5; TRBD2 matches 9 bases. CDR1 is MNHEY, CDR2 SVGAGI, per germline. The CDR3 has 13 amino acids. The V and J ends lost 6 bases and 5 bases, in that order; junction bases with no gene match: 4.

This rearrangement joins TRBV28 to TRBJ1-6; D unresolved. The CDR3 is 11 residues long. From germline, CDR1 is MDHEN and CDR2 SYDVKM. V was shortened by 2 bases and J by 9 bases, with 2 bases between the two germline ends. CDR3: CASSLLSPLHF. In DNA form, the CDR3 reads TGTGCCAGCAGTTTACTTTCACCCCTCCACTTT.

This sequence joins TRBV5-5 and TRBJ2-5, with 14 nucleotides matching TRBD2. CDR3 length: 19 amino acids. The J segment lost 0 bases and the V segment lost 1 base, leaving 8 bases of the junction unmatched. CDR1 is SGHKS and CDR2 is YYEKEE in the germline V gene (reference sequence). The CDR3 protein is CASSLPGLAGAGYQETQYF. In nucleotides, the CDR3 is TGTGCCAGCAGCTTGCCGGGACTAGCGGGGGCCGGTTACCAAGAGACCCAGTACTTC. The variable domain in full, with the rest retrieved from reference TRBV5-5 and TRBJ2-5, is DAGVTQSPTHLIKTRGQQVTLRCSPISGHKSVSWYQQVLGQGPQFIFQYYEKEERGRGNFPDRFSARQFPNYSSELNVNALLLGDSALYLCASSLPGLAGAGYQETQYFGPGTRLLVL.

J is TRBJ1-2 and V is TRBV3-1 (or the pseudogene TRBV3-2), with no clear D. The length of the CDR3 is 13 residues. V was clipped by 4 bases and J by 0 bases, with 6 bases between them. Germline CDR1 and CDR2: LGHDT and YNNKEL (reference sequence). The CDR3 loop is CASSRGTNYGYTF. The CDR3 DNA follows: TGTGCCAGCAGCCGCGGGACTAACTATGGCTACACCTTC.

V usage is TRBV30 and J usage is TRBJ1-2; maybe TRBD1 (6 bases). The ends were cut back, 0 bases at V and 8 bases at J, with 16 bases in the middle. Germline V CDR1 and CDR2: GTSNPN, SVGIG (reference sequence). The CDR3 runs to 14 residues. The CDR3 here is CAWSVQAGAPGYTF. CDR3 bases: TGTGCCTGGAGTGTACAAGCAGGGGCGCCGGGCTACACCTTC. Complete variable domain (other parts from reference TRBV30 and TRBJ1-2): SQTIHQWPATLVQPVGSPLSLECTVEGTSNPNLYWYRQAAGRGLQLLFYSVGIGQISSEVPQNLSASRPQDRQFILSSKKLLLSDSGFYLCAWSVQAGAPGYTFGSGTRLTVV.

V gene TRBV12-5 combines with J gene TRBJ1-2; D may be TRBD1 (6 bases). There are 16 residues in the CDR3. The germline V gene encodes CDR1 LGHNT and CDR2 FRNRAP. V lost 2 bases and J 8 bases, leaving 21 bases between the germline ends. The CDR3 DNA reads TGTGCTAGTGGTTTGCCAACGGTCTGGGGTGGGGGCGGCTACACCTTC. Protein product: CASGLPTVWGGGGYTF.

This CDR3 is CASSLGGSARTDTQYF. The CDR3 bases are TGCGCCAGCAGCTTGGGGGGTAGCGCCCGCACAGATACGCAGTATTTT. The rearrangement uses TRBV5-1 and TRBJ2-3, with D maybe TRBD2 (5 bases). Germline CDR1 is SGHRS and CDR2 is YFSETQ. The V gene lost 0 bases and the J gene lost 1 base, with 12 bases spanning the gap. The CDR3 runs to 16 residues.